This paragraph covers one TCR beta chain sequence. Its antigen is still unknown. Base qualities are not at hand, and no much larger clone is one base apart. This sample was taken from a study of Tregs in tolerant kidney transplant recipients (dated by TCRdb to about 2019). Looking at the study overall: The study used TCRbeta sequencing to identify donor-specific regulatory T cells before combined kidney and bone marrow transplantation, then tracked those cells after transplant. Several methods of expanding Tregs specific for an allogeneic donor were compared by TCRbeta repertoire sequencing in a few healthy controls.

Counted from cysteine to phenylalanine, this CDR3 has 15 amino acids. CDR3 DNA only is kept here, 45 bases in frame from base 1. The germline V gene supplies CDR1 KGHSH and CDR2 LQKENI. The V and J ends are trimmed by 7 bases and 3 bases, leaving 18 bases between them. Thawed PBMCs were FACS-sorted into unstimulated Tregs (CD4+CD25+CD127-), CD4+ non-Tregs (CD4+CD25-), CD4 cells and CD8 cells. Blood from healthy controls was obtained either as purchased buffy coats or from healthy volunteers. Healthy control blood was processed to PBMCs by Ficoll density gradient and cryopreserved, and patient PBMCs were collected before and after transplant. The study at large found these results: Although technical replication error seemed to be minimal, the question of biological reproducibility was not addressed directly. The study was limited by small patient numbers, and the findings need validation in larger populations and under other immunosuppression protocols. Expanding Tregs with activated donor B cells appeared to identify the most biologically relevant and donor-specific TCRbeta repertoire.

Genomic DNA was extracted from sorted cells with the QIAGEN DNeasy Blood and Tissue Kit for TCRbeta CDR3 sequencing. High-throughput TCRbeta CDR3 sequencing was carried out commercially through immunoSEQ, with PCR amplification with bias correction and internal controls included. As for how the authors treated the data: Unique productive TCRbeta sequences were defined by CDR3 nucleotide sequence where primers matched, and otherwise by CDR3 amino acid sequence together with Vbeta and Jbeta genes. Sorting error was corrected by removing sequences shared between sorted populations at a frequency ratio of 2:1 or less, and the remaining shared sequences were assigned to the higher population. A sequence was defined as donor-reactive if the sequence was expanded at least 5-fold in CFSE-low cells compared with unstimulated cells and had a frequency of at least 0.01% in CFSE-low cells. Repertoire divergence was quantified by Jensen-Shannon divergence using the top 100 TCRbeta sequences ranked by frequency. For any sample with multiple sequencing runs, sorting error was corrected in each run separately before the runs were pooled. TCRdb provides this immuneACCESS table in a form limited to in-frame rearrangements. Some clones are lacking; in checked studies, under half of them reflect an unresolved V gene, and why the rest are absent is not known. V, J and clone size derive from that table, while D and trimming were established from the DNA sequence. The sample includes 110,000 or so clones, with about 90% observed a single time. The ten biggest clones cover roughly 0.63% of the sample.

Source material: CD4+ T cells from blood. The TCR was taken from a human donor in good health. Rearrangement joined TRBV18 to TRBJ2-5, with a tentative D gene TRBD1 over 6 matching bases. This receptor has the CDR3 CASYHLGQSKETQYF. The DNA sequence is given as TGTGCCAGCTATCACCTCGGACAGAGTAAAGAGACCCAGTACTTC.